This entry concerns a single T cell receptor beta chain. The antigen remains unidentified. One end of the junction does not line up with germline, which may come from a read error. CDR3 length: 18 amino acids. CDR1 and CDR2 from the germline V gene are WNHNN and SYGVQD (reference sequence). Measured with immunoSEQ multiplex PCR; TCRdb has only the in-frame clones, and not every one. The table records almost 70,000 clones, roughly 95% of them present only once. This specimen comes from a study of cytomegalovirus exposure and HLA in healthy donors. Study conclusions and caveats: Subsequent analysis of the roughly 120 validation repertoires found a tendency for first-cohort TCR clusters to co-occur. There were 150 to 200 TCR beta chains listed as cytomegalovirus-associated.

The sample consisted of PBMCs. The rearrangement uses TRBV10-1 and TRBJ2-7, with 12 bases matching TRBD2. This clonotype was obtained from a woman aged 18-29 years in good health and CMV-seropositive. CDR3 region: CDSLHPPPLAGGSYEQYF. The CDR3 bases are TGCGACAGCCTCCACCCCCCCCCACTAGCGGGAGGATCCTACGAGCAGTACTTC.